This is a list of T cell receptor beta chains from one sample in a study of T-cell memory formation after mild COVID-19. TCRdb fed the 5' RACE reads into MiXCR, producing one record per CDR3 protein. Found here are 300,000 to 400,000 distinct CDR3 sequences, approximately 15% of them singletons; the top ten hold approximately 22%. The specimen sequenced was PBMCs or a T cell subset sorted from them (not recorded which). These receptors were collected from a man younger than 35 who had mild COVID-19 (a few samples of this study predate the infection). Cell type and time point are not known. CDR3s include the opening cysteine and the closing phenylalanine or tryptophan. The D gene is left open where the match is weak. Rows give clone size only sometimes, using once, few, many, or a class for an expanded clone.

>NA|TRBJ1-1|NA|TRBV6-5
CASSYGVAGRAFF
TGTGCCAGCAGTTACGGAGTGGCTGGGAGGGCTTTCTTT
>NA|TRBJ2-2|many|TRBV5-5
CASTVMVNTGELFF
TGTGCCAGCACGGTGATGGTGAACACCGGGGAGCTGTTTTTT
>NA|TRBJ1-1|few|TRBV4-1
CASSRAGASTEAFF
TGCGCCAGCAGCCGGGCAGGGGCGAGCACTGAAGCTTTCTTT
>NA|TRBJ1-1|few|TRBV2
CASSSTGATEAFF
TGTGCCAGCAGCTCTACGGGGGCGACTGAAGCTTTCTTT
>TRBD1|TRBJ1-3|NA|TRBV18
CASSPRTGVGNTIYF
TGTGCCAGCTCACCACGTACAGGGGTCGGAAACACCATATATTTT
>NA|TRBJ1-1|NA|TRBV12-3/TRBV12-4
CASRLGVGAFF
TGTGCCAGCAGGTTAGGGGTCGGGGCTTTCTTT
>TRBD1|TRBJ2-3|many|TRBV4-3
CASSQDRTGGADTQYF
TGCGCCAGCAGCCAAGATCGGACAGGGGGCGCGGATACGCAGTATTTT
>NA|TRBJ1-5|few|TRBV27
CASSLGFNQPQHF
TGTGCCAGCAGTTTGGGGTTCAATCAGCCCCAGCATTTT
>TRBD1|TRBJ1-4|NA|TRBV12-3/TRBV12-4
CASSPGTGFGNEKLFF
TGTGCCAGCAGCCCAGGGACAGGGTTCGGAAATGAAAAACTGTTTTTT
>NA|TRBJ2-2|NA|TRBV5-1
CASNLGWGSGELFF
TGCGCCAGCAATCTGGGCTGGGGATCCGGGGAGCTGTTTTTT
>NA|TRBJ2-1|few|TRBV9
CASSVSTTSLDEQFF
TGTGCCAGCAGCGTGAGTACGACTAGTCTCGATGAGCAGTTCTTC
>TRBD1|TRBJ1-2|few|TRBV6-5
CASSPGTGGLNYGYTF
TGTGCCAGCAGCCCCGGGACAGGGGGCCTAAACTATGGCTACACCTTC
>NA|TRBJ2-2|NA|TRBV4-3
CASSQVGLDTGELFF
TGCGCCAGCAGCCAAGTGGGGTTAGACACCGGGGAGCTGTTTTTT
>NA|TRBJ1-2|few|TRBV6-5
CASSYIGASYGYTF
TGTGCCAGCAGTTACATCGGGGCTAGCTATGGCTACACCTTC
>TRBD1|TRBJ1-2|few|TRBV7-2
CASSGQGFLLEDYGYTF
TGTGCCAGCAGTGGACAGGGATTTCTTCTGGAGGACTATGGCTACACCTTC
>NA|TRBJ2-7|few|TRBV3-1
CASSPTGLPYEQYF
TGTGCCAGCAGCCCTACAGGCCTTCCCTACGAGCAGTACTTC
>NA|TRBJ1-4|few|TRBV28
CASRPAGEGPNEKLFF
TGTGCCAGCAGACCAGCGGGTGAGGGGCCTAATGAAAAACTGTTTTTT
>NA|TRBJ2-2|few|TRBV6-5
CASSYSIVQGTGELFF
TGTGCCAGCAGTTACTCGATAGTCCAGGGGACCGGGGAGCTGTTTTTT
>NA|TRBJ1-4|NA|TRBV20-1
CSARDLGASNEKLFF
TGCAGTGCTAGAGATCTCGGTGCGTCTAATGAAAAACTGTTTTTT
>NA|TRBJ2-3|many|TRBV28
CASSRLDTQYF
TGTGCCAGCAGCCGCCTAGATACGCAGTATTTT
>NA|TRBJ2-1|NA|TRBV4-1
CASAGRTSSYNEQFF
TGCGCCAGCGCGGGACGGACCAGCTCCTACAATGAGCAGTTCTTC
>NA|TRBJ1-3|NA|TRBV9
CASSGESSGNTIYF
TGTGCCAGCAGCGGCGAGAGCTCTGGAAACACCATATATTTT
>NA|TRBJ2-5|few|TRBV19
CASSIAGETQYF
TGTGCCAGTAGTATAGCTGGGGAGACCCAGTACTTC
>NA|TRBJ1-4|few|TRBV3-1
CASSQTTGKEELFF
TGTGCCAGCAGCCAAACAACTGGTAAGGAAGAACTGTTTTTT
>NA|TRBJ2-2|many|TRBV5-1
CASSFGLRNTGELFF
TGCGCCAGCAGTTTTGGACTCCGGAACACCGGGGAGCTGTTTTTT
>NA|TRBJ2-7|NA|TRBV9
CASSVGGLSDEQYF
TGTGCCAGCAGCGTAGGGGGCCTCAGTGACGAGCAGTACTTC
>TRBD1|TRBJ1-1|NA|TRBV5-1
CASSLRQGENTEAFF
TGCGCCAGCAGCCTACGACAGGGGGAGAACACTGAAGCTTTCTTT
>NA|TRBJ2-5|NA|TRBV4-3
CASSQGEGTQYF
TGCGCCAGCAGCCAAGGAGAGGGGACCCAGTACTTC
>NA|TRBJ1-2|NA|TRBV5-1
CASSPGVGVLYGYTF
TGCGCCAGCAGCCCCGGCGTTGGGGTACTCTATGGCTACACCTTC
>NA|TRBJ1-4|few|TRBV4-3
CASSQGGSQGPFGKLFF
TGCGCCAGCAGCCAAGGGGGGAGCCAGGGCCCTTTTGGGAAACTGTTTTTT
>NA|TRBJ2-3|NA|TRBV11-2
CASSLDQSLGTDTQYF
TGTGCCAGCAGCTTAGATCAAAGCTTAGGCACAGATACGCAGTATTTT
>NA|TRBJ2-7|few|TRBV7-8
CASSEGRLDEQYF
TGTGCCAGCAGCGAAGGGAGGCTTGATGAGCAGTACTTC
>TRBD1|TRBJ2-7|NA|TRBV7-8
CASSLNPGQGGEQYF
TGTGCCAGCAGCTTAAACCCGGGACAGGGCGGAGAGCAGTACTTC
>TRBD2|TRBJ2-5|NA|TRBV11-2
CASSWGGSPETQYF
TGTGCCAGCAGCTGGGGGGGGTCCCCAGAGACCCAGTACTTC
>NA|TRBJ2-6|many|TRBV10-3
CAISESIGTGANVLTF
TGTGCCATCAGTGAGTCGATCGGGACTGGGGCCAACGTCCTGACTTTC
>TRBD1|TRBJ2-7|many|TRBV20-1
CSARRDRGREQYF
TGCAGTGCTAGGAGGGACAGGGGGCGCGAGCAGTACTTC
>TRBD2|TRBJ2-1|few|TRBV28
CASSSPGLADRGLF
TGTGCCAGCAGTTCCCCGGGACTAGCGGACCGGGGGCTCTTC
>TRBD1|TRBJ2-7|NA|TRBV20-1
CSAASPGQVYEQYF
TGCAGTGCTGCCTCTCCGGGACAGGTTTACGAGCAGTACTTC
>NA|TRBJ2-2|NA|TRBV27
CASSLGGHDTGELFF
TGTGCCAGCAGTCTCGGGGGGCATGACACAGGGGAGCTGTTTTTT
>NA|TRBJ1-2|NA|TRBV4-1
CASSQASSALGYGYTF
TGCGCCAGCAGCCAAGCCTCCTCAGCTTTGGGCTATGGCTACACCTTC
>NA|TRBJ2-2|NA|TRBV10-2
CASRWYVARGAGELFF
TGCGCCAGCAGGTGGTACGTTGCCCGAGGGGCCGGGGAGCTGTTTTTT
>NA|TRBJ2-1|many|TRBV7-9
CASSLFSGGPSTYNEQFF
TGTGCCAGCAGCTTATTTTCCGGGGGGCCTTCAACTTACAATGAGCAGTTCTTC
>TRBD2|TRBJ2-3|few|TRBV20-1
CSASPGLAREPDTQYF
TGCAGTGCTAGTCCAGGACTAGCTCGGGAGCCAGATACGCAGTATTTT
>NA|TRBJ2-5|many|TRBV23-1
CASRTGLPQETQYF
TGCGCCAGCAGGACAGGACTTCCCCAAGAGACCCAGTACTTC